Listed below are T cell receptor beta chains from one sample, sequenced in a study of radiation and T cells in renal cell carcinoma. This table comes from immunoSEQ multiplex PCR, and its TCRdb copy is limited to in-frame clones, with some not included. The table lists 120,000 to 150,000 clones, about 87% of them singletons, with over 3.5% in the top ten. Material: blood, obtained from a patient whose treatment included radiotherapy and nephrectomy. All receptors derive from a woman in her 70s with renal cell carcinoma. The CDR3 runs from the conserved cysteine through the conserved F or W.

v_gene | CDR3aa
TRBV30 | CAWSVQGGNTQYF
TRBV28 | CASSRLAGREETQYF
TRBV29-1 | CSVASGAGSPLHF
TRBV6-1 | CASSARQGHTGELFF
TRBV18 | CASSTTGNTEAFF
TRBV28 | CASSDRDRGLRNSYNEQFF
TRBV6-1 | CASSEKDSRAQPQHF
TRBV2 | CASSEGLETQYF
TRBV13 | CASSLGPLGGRGGISPLHF
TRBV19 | CASRNKGAGETQYF
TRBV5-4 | CASSFPGANSPLHF
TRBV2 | CASSGTASGSPLHF
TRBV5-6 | CASSLEKGLSETQYF
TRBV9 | CASSVVGGGNEKLFF
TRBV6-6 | CASSYGNTSPLHF
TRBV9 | CASSVAGGRSTDTQYF
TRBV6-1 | CASSEPWGSLHNEQFF
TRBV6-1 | CASSERGAVEQYF
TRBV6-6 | CASSYSRESGGYTF
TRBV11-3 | CASSSGQNEKLFF
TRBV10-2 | CASSDLNQPQHF
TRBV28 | CASSPPSGNYGYTF
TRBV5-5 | CASTTRGRTEAFF
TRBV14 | CASSQILGYEQYF
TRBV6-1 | CASSEAGRGRDEQFF
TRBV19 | CASSIGGQGAAQHF
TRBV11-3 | CASSLAGAGTGELFF
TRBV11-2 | CASVDRNNEKLFF
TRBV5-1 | CASSFGTSGLGEQFF
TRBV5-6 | CASSLGQGGETQYF
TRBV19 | CASSSTGRTEAFF
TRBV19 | CASSIRDRASYNYGYTF
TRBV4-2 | CASSQLPGQVDEQYF
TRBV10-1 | CAGNRDRGFCSGNTIYF
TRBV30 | CAWSVGQEGYGYTF
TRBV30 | CAWSVFGQGTGEQYF
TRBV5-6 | CASSLKDSGGAYQETQYF